The clone carrying this T cell receptor (beta chain) was seen once. The CDR3 covers 16 residues. V trimming: 5 bases; J trimming: 4 bases; junction bases outside the gene matches: 6. Germline V CDR1 and CDR2: SEHNR, FQNEAQ (reference sequence). The data stem from a study of blood T cell repertoires in COVID-19. Sequenced by immunoSEQ multiplex PCR; TCRdb stores in-frame clones only, minus some. The sample has a few hundred thousand clones; roughly 87% are singletons. This clonotype was sampled from a woman in her thirties who had recovered from COVID-19. What was sequenced was PBMCs or T cells enriched from blood (not recorded which). The V and J genes are TRBV7-9 and TRBJ2-3; 13 bases are a match to TRBD2. The CDR3 DNA is TGTGCCAGCAGCCCAGGACTAGCGGGAGACCCAGATACGCAGTATTTT. Translated, it gives CASSPGLAGDPDTQYF.